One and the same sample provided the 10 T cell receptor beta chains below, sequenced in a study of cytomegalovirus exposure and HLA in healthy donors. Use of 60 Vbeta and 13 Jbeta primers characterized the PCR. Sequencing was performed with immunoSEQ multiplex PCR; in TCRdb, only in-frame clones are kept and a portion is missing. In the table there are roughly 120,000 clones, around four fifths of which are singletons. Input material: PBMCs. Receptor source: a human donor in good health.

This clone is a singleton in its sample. This CDR3 reads CASSRHRRGAYEQYF. CDR3 nucleotide sequence: TGTGCCAGCAGTCGACATCGACGGGGAGCCTACGAGCAGTACTTC. The chain employs TRBV7-2 and TRBJ2-7; tentative D call: TRBD2 (5 bases). Trimming pared 6 bases from V and 2 bases from J, leaving 17 bases between. Per germline, CDR1 SGHTA and CDR2 FQGNSA. The CDR3 covers 15 residues.

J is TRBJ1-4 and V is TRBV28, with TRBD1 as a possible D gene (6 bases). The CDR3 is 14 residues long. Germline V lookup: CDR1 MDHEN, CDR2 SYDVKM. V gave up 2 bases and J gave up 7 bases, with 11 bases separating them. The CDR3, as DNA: TGTGCCAGCAGTTTAAACAGGGTCGGTGAAAAACTGTTTTTT. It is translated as CASSLNRVGEKLFF.

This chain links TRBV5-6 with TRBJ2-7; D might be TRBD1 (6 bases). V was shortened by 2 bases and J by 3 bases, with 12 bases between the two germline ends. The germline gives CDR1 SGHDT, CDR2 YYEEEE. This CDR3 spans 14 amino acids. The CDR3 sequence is CASSFSSQGYEQYF. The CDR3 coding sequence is TGTGCCAGCAGCTTTAGTTCACAGGGCTACGAGCAGTACTTC.

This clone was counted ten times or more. The CDR3 nucleotides are TGCGCCAGCAGCTGGGGACAGGGAATAGCCAAAAACATTCAGTACTTC. Protein sequence: CASSWGQGIAKNIQYF. V is TRBV5-1 and J is TRBJ2-4, with 9 bases aligning to TRBD1. This CDR3 contains 16 residues. Per germline, CDR1 SGHRS and CDR2 YFSETQ. Germline trimming cut 3 bases from V and 0 bases from J; bases unmatched to any gene: 4.

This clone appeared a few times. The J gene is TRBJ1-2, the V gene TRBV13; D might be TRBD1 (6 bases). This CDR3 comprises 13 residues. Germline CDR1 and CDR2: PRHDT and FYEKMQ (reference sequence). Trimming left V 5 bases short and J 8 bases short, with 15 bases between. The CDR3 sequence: CASSPMLQGGYTF. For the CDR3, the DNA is TGTGCCAGCAGCCCGATGTTACAGGGAGGCTACACCTTC.

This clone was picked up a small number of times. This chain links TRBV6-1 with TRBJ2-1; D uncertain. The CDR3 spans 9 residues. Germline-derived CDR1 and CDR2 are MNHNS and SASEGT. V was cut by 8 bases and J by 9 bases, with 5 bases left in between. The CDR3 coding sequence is TGTGCCAGCTCAGTTGAGCAGTTCTTC. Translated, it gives CASSVEQFF.

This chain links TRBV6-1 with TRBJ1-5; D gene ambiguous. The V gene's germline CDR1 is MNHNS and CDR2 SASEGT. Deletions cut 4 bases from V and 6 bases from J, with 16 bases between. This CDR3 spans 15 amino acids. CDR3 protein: CASSVSPSIGQPQHF. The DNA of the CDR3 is TGTGCCAGCAGTGTTTCCCCCTCCATCGGTCAGCCCCAGCATTTT.

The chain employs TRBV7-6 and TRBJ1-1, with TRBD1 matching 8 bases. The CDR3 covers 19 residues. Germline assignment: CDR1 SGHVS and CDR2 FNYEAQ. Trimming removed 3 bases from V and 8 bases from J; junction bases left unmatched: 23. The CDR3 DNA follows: TGTGCCAGCAGCTTCGGAGTTCTGAGGACTCGGATAGGGGACAGGGAAGCTTTCTTT. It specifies CASSFGVLRTRIGDREAFF.

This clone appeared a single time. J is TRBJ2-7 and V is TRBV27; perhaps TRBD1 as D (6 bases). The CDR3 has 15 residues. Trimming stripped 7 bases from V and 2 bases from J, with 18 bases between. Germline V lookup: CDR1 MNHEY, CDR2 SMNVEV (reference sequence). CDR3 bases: TGTGCCAGCAAGGTAGTTGACAGGCAGACCTACGAGCAGTACTTC. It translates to CASKVVDRQTYEQYF.

In DNA form, the CDR3 reads TGTGCCAGCAGCCTCGGACAGGGTAGAAGCTACGAGCAGTACTTC. Protein sequence: CASSLGQGRSYEQYF. The rearrangement joins TRBV5-5 to TRBJ2-7, with 8 bases fitting TRBD1. Germline V CDR1 and CDR2: SGHKS, YYEKEE (reference sequence). This CDR3 comprises 15 residues. With 4 bases clipped from V and 3 bases from J, the junction kept 9 bases outside the gene matches.